This T cell receptor beta chain was observed in a study of T cells in Graves' hyperthyroidism and ophthalmopathy. CDR1 is SGHRS, CDR2 YFSETQ, per germline. The CDR3 runs to 15 residues. The ends were cut back, 2 bases at V and 2 bases at J, with 12 bases in the middle. Researchers amplified the TCR beta CDR3 regions from RNA transcripts. TCR CDR3 regions were first amplified by RT-PCR with HTBI primers. Via MiXCR, TCRdb re-called the multiplex PCR reads, giving one row per CDR3 protein. The sample consists of fewer than 850,000 distinct CDR3 sequences, 17% of them appearing once. The sequenced sample was blood. This TCR derives from a man in his forties or fifties with Graves' hyperthyroidism. The chain is built from TRBV5-1 and TRBJ2-3; a weak D match, TRBD2 (6 bases). The CDR3 DNA is TGCGCCAGCAGCTTCAATGGCGGGATCACAGATACGCAGTATTTT. Its protein is CASSFNGGITDTQYF.